This T cell receptor beta chain is from a study of naive CD8 T cells in extremely preterm neonates. Without labor or membrane rupture, elective cesareans at about 37-41 weeks supplied term cord blood. The sample holds sorted live naive CD8+ CD45RA+CCR7+ T cells. Germline loops: CDR1 SGHKS, CDR2 YYEKEE (reference sequence). Germline trimming cut 4 bases from V and 1 base from J; bases unmatched to any gene: 11. The CDR3 contains 16 residues. General study points: Relative to older groups, preterm infants had shorter, less trimmed CDR3s with fewer N additions. Compared with all age groups, preterm neonates showed less repertoire richness. Term neonates about 0.44%, young children 0.025% to 0.03%, adults 0.01%; preterm neonates shared 2.5% to 3.5%.

To note about this clone: What it binds is unknown.

The protocol was immunoSEQ multiplex PCR, while the TCRdb copy is restricted to in-frame clones and leaves out a portion. Of some 4,900 clones listed, roughly 97% are singletons. This chain connects TRBV5-5 to TRBJ2-7; 7 bases match TRBD1. The source is a newborn in good health. The sequencing sample was made of naive CD8+ T cells from cord blood. The CDR3 spells CASSTPPGQLSYEQYF. The DNA of the CDR3 is TGTGCCAGCAGCACCCCTCCGGGACAGCTTTCCTACGAGCAGTACTTC.